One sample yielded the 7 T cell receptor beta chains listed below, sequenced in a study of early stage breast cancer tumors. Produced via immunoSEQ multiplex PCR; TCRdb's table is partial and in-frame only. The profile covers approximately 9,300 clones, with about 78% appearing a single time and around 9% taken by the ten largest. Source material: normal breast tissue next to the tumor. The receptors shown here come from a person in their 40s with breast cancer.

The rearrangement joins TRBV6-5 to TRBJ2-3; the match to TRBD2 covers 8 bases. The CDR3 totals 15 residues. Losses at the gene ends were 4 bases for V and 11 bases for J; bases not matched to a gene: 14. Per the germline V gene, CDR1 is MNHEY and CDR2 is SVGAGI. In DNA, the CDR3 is TGTGCCAGCAGTTGGGTGCCTACCGGGGGGGCTGAGCAGTATTTT. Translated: CASSWVPTGGAEQYF.

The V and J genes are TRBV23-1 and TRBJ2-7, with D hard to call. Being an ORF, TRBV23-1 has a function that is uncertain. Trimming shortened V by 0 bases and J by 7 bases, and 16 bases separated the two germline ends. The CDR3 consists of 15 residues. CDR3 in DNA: TGCGCCAGCAGTCAATCGGGCGGCCCGCTTTGGGAGCAGTACTTC. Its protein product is CASSQSGGPLWEQYF.

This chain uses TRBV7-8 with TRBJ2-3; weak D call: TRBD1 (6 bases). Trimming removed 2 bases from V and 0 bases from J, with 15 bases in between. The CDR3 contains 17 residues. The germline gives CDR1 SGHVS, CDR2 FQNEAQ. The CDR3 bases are TGTGCCAGCAGCTTATCCCTACAGGGATTTAGCACAGATACGCAGTATTTT. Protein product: CASSLSLQGFSTDTQYF. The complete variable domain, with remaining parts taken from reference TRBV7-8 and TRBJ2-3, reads GAGVSQSPRYKVAKRGQDVALRCDPISGHVSLFWYQQALGQGPEFLTYFQNEAQLDKSGLPSDRFFAERPEGSVSTLKIQRTQQEDSAVYLCASSLSLQGFSTDTQYFGPGTRLTVL.

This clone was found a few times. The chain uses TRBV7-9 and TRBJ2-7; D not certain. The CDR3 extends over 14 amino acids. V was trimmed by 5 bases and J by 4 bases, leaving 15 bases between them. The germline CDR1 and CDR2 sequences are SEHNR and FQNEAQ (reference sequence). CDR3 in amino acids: CASSPPHGMYEQYF. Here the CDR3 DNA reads TGTGCCAGCAGCCCACCCCACGGTATGTACGAGCAGTACTTC. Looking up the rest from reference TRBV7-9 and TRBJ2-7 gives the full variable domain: DTGVSQNPRHKITKRGQNVTFRCDPISEHNRLYWYRQTLGQGPEFLTYFQNEAQLEKSRLLSDRFSAERPKGSFSTLEIQRTEQGDSAMYLCASSPPHGMYEQYFGPGTRLTVT.

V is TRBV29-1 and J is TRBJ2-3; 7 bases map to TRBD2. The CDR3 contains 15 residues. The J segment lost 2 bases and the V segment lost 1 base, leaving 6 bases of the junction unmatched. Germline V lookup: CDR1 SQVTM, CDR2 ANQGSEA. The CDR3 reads CSVEGGLADTDTQYF. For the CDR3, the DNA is TGCAGCGTTGAAGGAGGGCTAGCGGACACAGATACGCAGTATTTT.

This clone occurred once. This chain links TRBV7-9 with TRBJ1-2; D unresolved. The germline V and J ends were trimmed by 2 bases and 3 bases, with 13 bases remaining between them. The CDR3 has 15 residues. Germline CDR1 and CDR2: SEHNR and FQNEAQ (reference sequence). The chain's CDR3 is CASSLISPVDYGYTF. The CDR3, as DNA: TGTGCCAGCAGCTTAATTTCGCCAGTAGACTATGGCTACACCTTC.

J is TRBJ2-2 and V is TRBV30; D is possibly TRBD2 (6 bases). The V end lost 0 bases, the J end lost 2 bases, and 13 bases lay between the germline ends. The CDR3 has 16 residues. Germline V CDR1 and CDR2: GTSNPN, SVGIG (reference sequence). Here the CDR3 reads CAWSVGGAPNTGELFF. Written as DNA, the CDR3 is TGTGCCTGGAGTGTAGGCGGGGCTCCTAACACCGGGGAGCTGTTTTTT.